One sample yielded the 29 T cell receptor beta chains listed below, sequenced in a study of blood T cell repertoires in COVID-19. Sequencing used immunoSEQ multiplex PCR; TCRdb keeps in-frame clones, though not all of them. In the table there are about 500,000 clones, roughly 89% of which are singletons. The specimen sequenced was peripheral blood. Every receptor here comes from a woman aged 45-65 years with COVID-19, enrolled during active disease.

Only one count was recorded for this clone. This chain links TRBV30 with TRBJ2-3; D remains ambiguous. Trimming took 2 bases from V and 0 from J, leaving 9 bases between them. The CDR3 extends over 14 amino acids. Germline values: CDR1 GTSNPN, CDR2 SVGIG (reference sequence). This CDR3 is CAWSPETSTDTQYF. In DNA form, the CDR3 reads TGTGCCTGGAGTCCCGAAACTAGCACAGATACGCAGTATTTT.

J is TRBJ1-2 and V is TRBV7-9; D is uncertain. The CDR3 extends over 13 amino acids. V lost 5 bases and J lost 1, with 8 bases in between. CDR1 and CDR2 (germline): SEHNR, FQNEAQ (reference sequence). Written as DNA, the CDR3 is TGTGCCAGCAGCCTTAATAATAACTATGGCTACACCTTC. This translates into CASSLNNNYGYTF.

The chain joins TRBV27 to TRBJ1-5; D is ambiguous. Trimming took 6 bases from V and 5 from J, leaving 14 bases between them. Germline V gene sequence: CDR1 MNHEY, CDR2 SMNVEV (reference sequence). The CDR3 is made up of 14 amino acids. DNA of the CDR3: TGTGCCAGCAGCGAGAGATCAGGCCATCAGCCCCAGCATTTT. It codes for CASSERSGHQPQHF.

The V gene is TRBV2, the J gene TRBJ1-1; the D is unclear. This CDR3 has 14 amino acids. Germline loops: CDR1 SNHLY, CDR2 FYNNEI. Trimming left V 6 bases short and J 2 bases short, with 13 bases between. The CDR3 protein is CASSLIEANTEAFF. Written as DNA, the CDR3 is TGTGCCAGCAGCCTGATTGAGGCAAACACTGAAGCTTTCTTT.

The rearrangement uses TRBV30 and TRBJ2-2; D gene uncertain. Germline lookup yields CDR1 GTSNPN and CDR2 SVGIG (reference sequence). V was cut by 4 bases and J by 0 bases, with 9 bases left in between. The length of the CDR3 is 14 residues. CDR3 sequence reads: CAWTGDANTGELFF. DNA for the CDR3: TGTGCCTGGACTGGAGACGCGAACACCGGGGAGCTGTTTTTT.

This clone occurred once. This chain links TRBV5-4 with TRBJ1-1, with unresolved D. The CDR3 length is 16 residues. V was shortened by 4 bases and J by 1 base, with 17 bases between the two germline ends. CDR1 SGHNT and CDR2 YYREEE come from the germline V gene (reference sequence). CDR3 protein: CASSTNRGLENTEAFF. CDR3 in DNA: TGTGCCAGCAGCACCAACCGGGGTCTCGAGAACACTGAAGCTTTCTTT.

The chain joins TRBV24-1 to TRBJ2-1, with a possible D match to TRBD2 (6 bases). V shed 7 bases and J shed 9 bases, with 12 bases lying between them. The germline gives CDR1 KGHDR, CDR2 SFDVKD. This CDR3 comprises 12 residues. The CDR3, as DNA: TGTGCCACCAGCCCCGCCGGGGGTGAGCAGTTCTTC. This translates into CATSPAGGEQFF.

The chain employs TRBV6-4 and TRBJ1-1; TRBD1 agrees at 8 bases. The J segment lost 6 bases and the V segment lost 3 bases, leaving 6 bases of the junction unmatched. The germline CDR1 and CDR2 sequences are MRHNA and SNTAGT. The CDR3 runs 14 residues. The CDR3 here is CASSEGTGVSEAFF. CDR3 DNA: TGTGCCAGCAGTGAGGGGACAGGTGTATCTGAAGCTTTCTTT.

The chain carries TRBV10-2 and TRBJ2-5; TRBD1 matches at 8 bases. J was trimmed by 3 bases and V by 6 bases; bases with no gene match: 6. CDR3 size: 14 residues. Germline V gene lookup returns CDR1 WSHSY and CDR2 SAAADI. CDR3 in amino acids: CASSPGTGEETQYF. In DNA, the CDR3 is TGCGCCAGCAGCCCCGGGACAGGCGAAGAGACCCAGTACTTC.

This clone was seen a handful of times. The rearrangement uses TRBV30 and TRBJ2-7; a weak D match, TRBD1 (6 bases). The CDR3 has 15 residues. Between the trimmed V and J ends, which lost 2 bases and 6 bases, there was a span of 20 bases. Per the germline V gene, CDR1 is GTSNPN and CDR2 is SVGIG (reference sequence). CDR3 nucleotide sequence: TGTGCCTGGAGTCAAGGGGGTGGACCGGTTGGCGAGCAGTACTTC. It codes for CAWSQGGGPVGEQYF.

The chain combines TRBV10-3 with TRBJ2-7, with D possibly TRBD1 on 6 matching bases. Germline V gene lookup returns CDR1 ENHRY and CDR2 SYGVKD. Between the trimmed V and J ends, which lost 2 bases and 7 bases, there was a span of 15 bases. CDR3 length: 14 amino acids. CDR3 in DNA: TGTGCCATCAGTGAGGGGCGGGCCCAGGGGGAGCAGTACTTC. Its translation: CAISEGRAQGEQYF.

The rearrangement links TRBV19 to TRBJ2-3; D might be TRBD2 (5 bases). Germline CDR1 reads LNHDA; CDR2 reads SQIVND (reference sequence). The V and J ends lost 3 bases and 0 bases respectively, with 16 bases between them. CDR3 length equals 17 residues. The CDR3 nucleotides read TGTGCCAGTAGTATTGACCGACTAACCGTTAGCACAGATACGCAGTATTTT. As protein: CASSIDRLTVSTDTQYF. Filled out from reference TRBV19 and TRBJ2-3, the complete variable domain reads DGGITQSPKYLFRKEGQNVTLSCEQNLNHDAMYWYRQDPGQGLRLIYYSQIVNDFQKGDIAEGYSVSREKKESFPLTVTSAQKNPTAFYLCASSIDRLTVSTDTQYFGPGTRLTVL.

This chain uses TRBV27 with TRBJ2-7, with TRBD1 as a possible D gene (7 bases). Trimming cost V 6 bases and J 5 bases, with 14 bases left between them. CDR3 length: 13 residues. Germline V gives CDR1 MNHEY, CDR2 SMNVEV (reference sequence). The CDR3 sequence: CASRGGGDNEQYF. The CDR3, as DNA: TGTGCCAGCAGAGGAGGGGGCGATAACGAGCAGTACTTC.

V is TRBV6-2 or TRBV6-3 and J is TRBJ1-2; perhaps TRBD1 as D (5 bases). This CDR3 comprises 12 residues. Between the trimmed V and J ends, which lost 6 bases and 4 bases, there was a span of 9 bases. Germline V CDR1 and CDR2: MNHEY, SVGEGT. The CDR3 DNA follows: TGTGCCAGCAGCGACAGTATCTATGGCTACACCTTC. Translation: CASSDSIYGYTF.

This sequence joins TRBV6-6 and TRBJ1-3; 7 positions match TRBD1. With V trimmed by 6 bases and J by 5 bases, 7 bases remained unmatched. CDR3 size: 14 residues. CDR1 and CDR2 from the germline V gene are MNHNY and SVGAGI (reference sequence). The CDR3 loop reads CASRTGQLRNTIYF. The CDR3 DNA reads TGTGCCAGCAGGACGGGACAGCTACGAAACACCATATATTTT.

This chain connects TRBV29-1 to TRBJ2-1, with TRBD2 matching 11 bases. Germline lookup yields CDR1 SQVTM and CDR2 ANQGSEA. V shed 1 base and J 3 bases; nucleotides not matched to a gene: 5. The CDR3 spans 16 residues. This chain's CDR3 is CSVEGSTSGIYNEQFF. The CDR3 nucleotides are TGCAGCGTTGAAGGGTCGACTAGCGGGATCTACAATGAGCAGTTCTTC.

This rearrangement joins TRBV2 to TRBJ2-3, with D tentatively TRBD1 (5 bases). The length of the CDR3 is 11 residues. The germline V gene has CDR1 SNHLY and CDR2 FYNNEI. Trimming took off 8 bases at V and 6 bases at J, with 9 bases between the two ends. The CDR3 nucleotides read TGTGCCAGCTCCAAGGGGGATACGCAGTATTTT. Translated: CASSKGDTQYF.

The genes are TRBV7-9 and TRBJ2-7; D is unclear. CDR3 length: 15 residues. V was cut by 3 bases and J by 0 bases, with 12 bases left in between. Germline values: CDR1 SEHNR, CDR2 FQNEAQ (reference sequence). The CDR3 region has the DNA TGTGCCAGCAGCTTGAGCGCCCTCAGCTCCTACGAGCAGTACTTC. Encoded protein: CASSLSALSSYEQYF.

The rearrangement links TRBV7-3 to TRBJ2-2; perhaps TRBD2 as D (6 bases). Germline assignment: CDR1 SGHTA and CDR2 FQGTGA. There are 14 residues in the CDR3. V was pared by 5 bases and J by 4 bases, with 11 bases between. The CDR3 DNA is TGTGCCAGCAGCCCGCAGGGAGGCACCGGGGAGCTGTTTTTT. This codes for CASSPQGGTGELFF.

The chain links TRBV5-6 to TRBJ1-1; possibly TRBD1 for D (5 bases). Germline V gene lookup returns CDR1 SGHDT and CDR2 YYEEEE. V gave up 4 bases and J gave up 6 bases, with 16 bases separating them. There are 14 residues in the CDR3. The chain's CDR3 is CASSPVRGRAEAFF. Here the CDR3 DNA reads TGTGCCAGCAGCCCAGTTAGGGGTAGAGCTGAAGCTTTCTTT.

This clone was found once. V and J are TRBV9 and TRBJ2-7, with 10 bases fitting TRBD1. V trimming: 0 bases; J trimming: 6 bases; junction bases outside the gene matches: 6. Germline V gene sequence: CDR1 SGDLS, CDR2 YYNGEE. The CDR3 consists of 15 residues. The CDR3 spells CASSVGQGAKREQYF. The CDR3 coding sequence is TGTGCCAGCAGCGTAGGACAGGGGGCGAAGCGCGAGCAGTACTTC.

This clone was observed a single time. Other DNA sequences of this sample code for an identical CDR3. In nucleotides, the CDR3 is TGTGCCAGCAGGCGGACAGTGAACACTGAAGCTTTCTTT. Protein: CASRRTVNTEAFF. The V call is TRBV6-5, the J call TRBJ1-1; tentatively, D is TRBD1 (6 bases). Germline values: CDR1 MNHEY, CDR2 SVGAGI. This CDR3 has 13 amino acids. With 6 bases removed from V and 0 bases from J, the gap between germline ends came to 8 bases.

The CDR3: CASSLTGLVQETQYF. The CDR3 bases are TGTGCCAGCAGCCTGACAGGGTTGGTCCAAGAGACCCAGTACTTC. This chain connects TRBV7-2 to TRBJ2-5; 7 nucleotides agree with TRBD1. V was clipped by 5 bases and J by 1 base; unmatched bases: 7. The CDR3 loop spans 15 amino acids. Germline values: CDR1 SGHTA, CDR2 FQGNSA.

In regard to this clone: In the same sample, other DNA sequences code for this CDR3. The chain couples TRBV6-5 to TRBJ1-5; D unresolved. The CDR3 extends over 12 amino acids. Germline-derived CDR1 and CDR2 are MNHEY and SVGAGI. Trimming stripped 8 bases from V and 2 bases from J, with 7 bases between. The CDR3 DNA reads TGTGCCAGCCGCCGGGGCAATCAGCCCCAGCATTTT. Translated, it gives CASRRGNQPQHF.

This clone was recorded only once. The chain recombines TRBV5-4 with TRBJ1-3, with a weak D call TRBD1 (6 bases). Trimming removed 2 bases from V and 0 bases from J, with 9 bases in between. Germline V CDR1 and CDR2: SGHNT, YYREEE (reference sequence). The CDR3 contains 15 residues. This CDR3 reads CASSLPGASGNTIYF. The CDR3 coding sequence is TGTGCCAGCAGCTTACCAGGGGCCTCTGGAAACACCATATATTTT.

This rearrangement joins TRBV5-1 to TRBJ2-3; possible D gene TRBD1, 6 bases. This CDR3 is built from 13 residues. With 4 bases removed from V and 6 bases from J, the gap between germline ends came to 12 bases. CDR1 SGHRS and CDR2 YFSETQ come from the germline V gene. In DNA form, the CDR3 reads TGCGCCAGCAGCCCGGAAAGGGGGGATACGCAGTATTTT. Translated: CASSPERGDTQYF.

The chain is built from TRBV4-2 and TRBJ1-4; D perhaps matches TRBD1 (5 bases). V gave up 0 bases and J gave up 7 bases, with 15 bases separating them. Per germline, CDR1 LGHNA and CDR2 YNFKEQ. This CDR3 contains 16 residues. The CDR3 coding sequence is TGTGCCAGCAGCCAAGATGGGGCGGGGGGGAGTGAAAAACTGTTTTTT. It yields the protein CASSQDGAGGSEKLFF.

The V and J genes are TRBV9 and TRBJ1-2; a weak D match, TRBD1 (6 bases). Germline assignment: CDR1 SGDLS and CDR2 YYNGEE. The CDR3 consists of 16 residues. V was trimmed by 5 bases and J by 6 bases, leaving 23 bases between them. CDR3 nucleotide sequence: TGTGCCAGCAGTACCCGGGAGGGGGTCCTCTCCCATGGCTACACCTTC. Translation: CASSTREGVLSHGYTF. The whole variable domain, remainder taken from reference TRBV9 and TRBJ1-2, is DSGVTQTPKHLITATGQRVTLRCSPRSGDLSVYWYQQSLDQGLQFLIQYYNGEERAKGNILERFSAQQFPDLHSELNLSSLELGDSALYFCASSTREGVLSHGYTFGSGTRLTVV.

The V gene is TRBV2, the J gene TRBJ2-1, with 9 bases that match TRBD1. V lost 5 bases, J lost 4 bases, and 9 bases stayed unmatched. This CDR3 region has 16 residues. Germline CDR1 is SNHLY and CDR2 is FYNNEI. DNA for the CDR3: TGTGCCAGCAGTCCCGACAGGGGGAGTAAGTACAATGAGCAGTTCTTC. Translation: CASSPDRGSKYNEQFF.